Sequencing of this T cell receptor (beta chain) was carried out in a study of T cells after yellow fever vaccination. Study-wide points: Across the CD4 and CD8 compartments, a small share of clonotypes was present in both.

This clonotype was recorded a few times. The antigen is undetermined. The CDR3 runs 14 residues. The ends lost 0 bases at V and 8 bases at J; junction bases unmatched: 5. Germline CDR1 and CDR2: DFQATT and SNEGSKA (reference sequence). TCRdb itself ran the 5' RACE reads through MiXCR, one entry per CDR3 protein. The table includes approximately 510,000 distinct CDR3 sequences, just over 20% detected once. This receptor was obtained from a man between 18 and 29 years old who received the YFV17D yellow fever vaccine. V and J are TRBV20-1 and TRBJ1-4; 8 bases agree with TRBD1. The material sequenced was PBMCs, taken 20 to 25 days after the first yellow fever vaccination. The CDR3, as DNA: TGCAGTGCTAGAGAGACAGGGGTAGGGGAAAAACTGTTTTTT. It yields the protein CSARETGVGEKLFF.